This TCR beta chain was identified in a study of T cell responses to AZD1222 COVID-19 vaccine. Study-level background: Some second doses came at about 4 weeks and others at about 12 weeks; these were pooled. General observations from the study: Clonal diversity was possibly underestimated; the donors were predominantly white British and more often female. Vaccination with two AZD1222 doses was followed by a rise in Spike-specific TCR breadth and depth. Scientists sampled the repertoires only once the peak T cell response had passed.

As regards this clone: Its antigen is not known.

Generated by immunoSEQ multiplex PCR, the TCRdb table keeps only in-frame clones and is missing some. The sample holds about 150,000 clones, about 93% seen once. Germline V gene lookup returns CDR1 MNHEY and CDR2 SMNVEV (reference sequence). Trimming pared 2 bases from V and 0 bases from J, leaving 14 bases between. The CDR3 sequence is 16 residues long. The source material was peripheral blood, sampled on day 0 of AZD1222 vaccination. The chain links TRBV27 to TRBJ2-7; D gene ambiguous. This TCR was recovered from an adult in good health. The CDR3 region is CASSLTSGLSSYEQYF. The CDR3, as DNA: TGTGCCAGCAGTTTAACCTCCGGGCTTAGCTCCTACGAGCAGTACTTC.